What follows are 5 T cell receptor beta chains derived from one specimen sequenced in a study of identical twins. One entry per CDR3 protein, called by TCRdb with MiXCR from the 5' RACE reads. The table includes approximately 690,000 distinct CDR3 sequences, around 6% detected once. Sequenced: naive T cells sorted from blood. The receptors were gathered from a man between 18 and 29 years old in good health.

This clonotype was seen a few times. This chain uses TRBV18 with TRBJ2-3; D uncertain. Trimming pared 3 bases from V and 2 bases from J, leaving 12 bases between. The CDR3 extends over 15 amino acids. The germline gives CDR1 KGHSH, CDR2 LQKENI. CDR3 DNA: TGTGCCAGCTCACCGGTAGGTTGGAACACAGATACGCAGTATTTT. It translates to CASSPVGWNTDTQYF. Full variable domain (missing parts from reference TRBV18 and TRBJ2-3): NAGVMQNPRHLVRRRGQEARLRCSPMKGHSHVYWYRQLPEEGLKFMVYLQKENIIDESGMPKERFSAEFPKEGPSILRIQQVVRGDSAAYFCASSPVGWNTDTQYFGPGTRLTVL.

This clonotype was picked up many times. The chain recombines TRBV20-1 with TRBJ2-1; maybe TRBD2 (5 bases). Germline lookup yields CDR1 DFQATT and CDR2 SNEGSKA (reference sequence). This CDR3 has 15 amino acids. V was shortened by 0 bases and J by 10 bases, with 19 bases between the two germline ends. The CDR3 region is CSARDRLAETREQFF. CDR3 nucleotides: TGCAGTGCTAGAGATCGTCTAGCCGAAACTCGGGAGCAGTTCTTC.

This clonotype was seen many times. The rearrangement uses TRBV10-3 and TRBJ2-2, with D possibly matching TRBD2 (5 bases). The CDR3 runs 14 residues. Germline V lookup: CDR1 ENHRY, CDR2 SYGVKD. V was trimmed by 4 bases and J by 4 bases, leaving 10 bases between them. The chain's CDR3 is CAISGLQGTGELFF. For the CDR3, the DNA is TGTGCCATCAGTGGACTACAAGGCACCGGGGAGCTGTTTTTT.

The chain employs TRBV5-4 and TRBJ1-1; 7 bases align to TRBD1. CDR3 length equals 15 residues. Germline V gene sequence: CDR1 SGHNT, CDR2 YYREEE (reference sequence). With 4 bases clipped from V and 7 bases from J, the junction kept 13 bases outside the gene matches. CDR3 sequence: CASSAPGQLLREAFF. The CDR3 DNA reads TGTGCCAGCAGCGCGCCGGGACAGTTACTCCGTGAAGCTTTCTTT. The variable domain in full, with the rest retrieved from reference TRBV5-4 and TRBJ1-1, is ETGVTQSPTHLIKTRGQQVTLRCSSQSGHNTVSWYQQALGQGPQFIFQYYREEENGRGNFPPRFSGLQFPNYSSELNVNALELDDSALYLCASSAPGQLLREAFFGQGTRLTVV.

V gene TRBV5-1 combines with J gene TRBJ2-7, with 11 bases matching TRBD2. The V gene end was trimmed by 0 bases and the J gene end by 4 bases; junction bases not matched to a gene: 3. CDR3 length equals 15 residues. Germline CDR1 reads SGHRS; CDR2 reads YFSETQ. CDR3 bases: TGCGCCAGCAGCTTGGAACTAGCGGGAGAATACGAGCAGTACGTC. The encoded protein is CASSLELAGEYEQYV.